A single T cell receptor (beta chain) is shown here with its context. The clone's antigen remains unknown. One base away there is no much larger clone; base qualities are not given. Donors formed part of the validation cohort, which comprised about 130 subjects and was distinct from the first cohort of several hundred subjects. This specimen belongs to a study of cytomegalovirus exposure and HLA in healthy donors (dated by TCRdb to 2016 to 2017). Study-wide context: A later analysis indicated that the 130 or so validation repertoires were generated on the platform also employed for the approximately 690 repertoires of the first cohort. The study aimed to test whether signatures of past pathogen exposure could be identified by cataloging public T cell receptors. Besides the first cohort of hundreds of subjects, a separate validation cohort made up of 120 different subjects was used. To predict cytomegalovirus infection status, the study brought together high-throughput TCR immunosequencing, statistical association of individual TCRs with disease status, and machine learning.

The library was made by the immunoSEQ multiplex PCR assay. Processing in the source paper ran as follows. A statistical classification framework was built for diagnosing cytomegalovirus status from the catalog of TCR beta chain sequences. TCRdb took this table from immuneACCESS and kept in-frame rearrangements with V and J called. Such tables lack part of the clones; where checked against another copy, unresolved V genes explain under half of the gap, and the rest is unexplained. V, J and clone size were drawn from that table, and D and trimming were deduced from the DNA. The sample profile shows about 270,000 clones; about 86% of them were found once. The ten most abundant clones make up roughly 1% of the sample. V is shortened by 1 base, J by 7 bases, and the region joining them spans 14 bases. Counted from cysteine to phenylalanine, this CDR3 has 15 amino acids. Only CDR3 DNA remains: 45 bases, in frame from the first base. In the germline V gene, CDR1 corresponds to SGHRS and CDR2 to YFSETQ.

Study-wide findings and limitations: The classifier was reported to diagnose cytomegalovirus status with high specificity and sensitivity in both the original cohort and the validation cohort. The authors suggested that the approach could potentially be extended to other disease states and immunological phenotypes. Across donors, most TCR sequences were observed very rarely, whereas some public TCRs were present in many individuals. A later analysis lacked HLA typing for the validation cohort, so it scored co-occurrence in that cohort across all 110 or so repertoires. A total of roughly 160 TCR beta chains were listed by the study as associated with cytomegalovirus. In vitro tests confirmed that three of the cytomegalovirus-associated TCR beta chains recognize cytomegalovirus antigens. Subsequent analysis determined that TCRs grouped into clusters in the first cohort also showed a tendency toward co-occurrence across the roughly 120 validation repertoires, and 94% of cluster scores exceeded 0.

The origin of this receptor is a woman aged 18-30 years in good health and CMV-seronegative. Recombination joined TRBV5-1 with TRBJ2-2; possibly the D gene is TRBD2, per 5 matching bases. The sample consisted of PBMCs. The nucleotides read TGCGCCAGCAGCTTGCTTTCCCAGGCGGGCGGGGAGCTGTTTTTT. It is translated as CASSLLSQAGGELFF.